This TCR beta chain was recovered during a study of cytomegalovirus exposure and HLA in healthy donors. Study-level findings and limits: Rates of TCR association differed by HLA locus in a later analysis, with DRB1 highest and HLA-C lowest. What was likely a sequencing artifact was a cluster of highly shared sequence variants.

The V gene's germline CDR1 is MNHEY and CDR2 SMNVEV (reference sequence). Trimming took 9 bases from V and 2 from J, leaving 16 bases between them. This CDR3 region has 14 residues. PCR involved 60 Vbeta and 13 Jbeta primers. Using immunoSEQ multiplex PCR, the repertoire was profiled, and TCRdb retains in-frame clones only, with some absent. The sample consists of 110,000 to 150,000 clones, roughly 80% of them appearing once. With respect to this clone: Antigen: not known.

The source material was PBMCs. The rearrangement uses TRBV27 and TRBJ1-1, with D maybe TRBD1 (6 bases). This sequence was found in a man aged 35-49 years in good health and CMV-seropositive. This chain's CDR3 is CASSGWGPNTEAFF. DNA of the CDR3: TGTGCCAGTTCTGGCTGGGGGCCCAACACTGAAGCTTTCTTT.